The clone carrying this T cell receptor beta chain was seen a single time. Its antigen is unknown. This record comes from a study of cytomegalovirus exposure and HLA in healthy donors. General observations from the study: One variant, a missense change in DCLRE1C, was linked in a later analysis to TCR beta V- and J-gene trimming.

PCR employed 60 Vbeta and 13 Jbeta primers. The protocol was immunoSEQ multiplex PCR, while the TCRdb copy is restricted to in-frame clones and leaves out a portion. Among some 56,000 clones listed, around three fifths were seen once. The germline CDR1 and CDR2 sequences are MNHEY and SVGAGI. This CDR3 has 15 residues. V lost 6 bases to trimming and J lost 5 bases, with 19 bases between them. J is TRBJ2-5 and V is TRBV6-5, with TRBD2 as a possible D gene (6 bases). The sequence was collected from a human donor in good health. Sequencing was done on a sample of PBMCs. The CDR3 coding sequence is TGTGCCAGCAGGGGCGGGGTGCAGGGTCGGGAGACCCAGTACTTC. This sequence encodes CASRGGVQGRETQYF.